The 18 T cell receptor beta chains given below trace back to one sample, sequenced in a study of identical twins. Via MiXCR, TCRdb re-called the 5' RACE reads, giving one row per CDR3 protein. The sample lists about 900,000 distinct CDR3 sequences; 10% to 15% were seen once. These same data were also listed under a study on yellow fever vaccine responses in identical twins.

Sequenced material: PBMCs. These receptors originate from a woman under 30 in good health.

This chain links TRBV14 with TRBJ1-3; D call uncertain. The CDR3 is made up of 15 amino acids. Germline values: CDR1 SGHDN, CDR2 FVKESK. Trimming removed 0 bases from V and 3 bases from J, with 9 bases in between. CDR3 region: CASSQDTRVGNTIYF. Here the CDR3 DNA reads TGTGCCAGCAGCCAAGATACCCGGGTTGGAAACACCATATATTTT.

This clonotype was detected a few times. The V gene is TRBV4-1, the J gene TRBJ1-2; no clear D gene. V was pared by 1 base and J by 3 bases, with 15 bases between. The CDR3 extends over 16 amino acids. The germline V gene has CDR1 MGHRA and CDR2 YSYEKL. The CDR3, as DNA: TGCGCCAGCAGCCAAGGCCGAGCGAGGGAGGACTATGGCTACACCTTC. Its translation: CASSQGRAREDYGYTF.

The V call is TRBV6-1, the J call TRBJ1-4, with unresolved D. V was shortened by 1 base and J by 1 base, with 7 bases between the two germline ends. CDR1 is MNHNS and CDR2 is SASEGT in the germline V gene. The CDR3 totals 15 residues. This chain's CDR3 is CASSEGPGTNEKLFF. CDR3 in DNA: TGTGCCAGCAGTGAAGGGCCAGGAACTAATGAAAAACTGTTTTTT.

Only a few counts were recorded for this clonotype. The genes are TRBV25-1 and TRBJ2-7; weak D call: TRBD1 (6 bases). Trimming stripped 6 bases from V and 13 bases from J, with 22 bases between. In germline, CDR1 is MGHDK, CDR2 SYGVNS. The CDR3 is made up of 13 amino acids. CDR3: CASSKSSRGTAYF. The CDR3 region has the DNA TGTGCCAGCAGCAAATCAAGTAGGGGGACGGCCTACTTC.

There are a few counts of this clonotype. V usage is TRBV7-9 and J usage is TRBJ1-1; TRBD1 is a possible D gene (5 bases). Trimming removed 5 bases at V and 6 bases at J, with 16 bases between. The V gene's germline CDR1 is SEHNR and CDR2 FQNEAQ (reference sequence). This CDR3 spans 14 amino acids. For the CDR3, the DNA is TGTGCCAGCAGCCCCCAAAGTCAGGGCGCTGAAGCTTTCTTT. It specifies CASSPQSQGAEAFF.

This clonotype was seen a handful of times. The rearrangement links TRBV27 to TRBJ1-5; D possibly corresponds to TRBD1 (5 bases). The CDR3 is 13 amino acids. Per germline, CDR1 MNHEY and CDR2 SMNVEV (reference sequence). The V end was cut by 4 bases, the J end by 6 bases, with 10 bases between. CDR3 loop: CASSWRGGQPQHF. The CDR3 DNA follows: TGTGCCAGCAGTTGGAGGGGTGGTCAGCCCCAGCATTTT.

This clonotype turned up a few times. V gene TRBV5-1 combines with J gene TRBJ2-2, with 10 bases fitting TRBD2. From germline, CDR1 is SGHRS and CDR2 YFSETQ. V lost 0 bases, J lost 3 bases, and 5 bases stayed unmatched. This CDR3 contains 17 residues. The CDR3 DNA is TGCGCCAGCAGCTTGGCTACTAGCGGGACCCACACCGGGGAGCTGTTTTTT. Translated: CASSLATSGTHTGELFF.

This clonotype was counted a few times. The rearrangement links TRBV2 to TRBJ2-7, with 7 positions matching TRBD2. Germline lookup yields CDR1 SNHLY and CDR2 FYNNEI. The CDR3 is 13 residues long. J lost 3 bases, V lost 6 bases, and 5 bases had no gene match. CDR3 sequence: CASRASGVYEQYF. The DNA of the CDR3 is TGTGCCAGCAGGGCCAGCGGGGTCTACGAGCAGTACTTC. Full variable domain (outside the CDR3, taken from reference TRBV2 and TRBJ2-7): EPEVTQTPSHQVTQMGQEVILRCVPISNHLYFYWYRQILGQKVEFLVSFYNNEISEKSEIFDDQFSVERPDGSNFTLKIRSTKLEDSAMYFCASRASGVYEQYFGPGTRLTVT.

With respect to this clonotype: One end of the junction varies from germline; a read error may be responsible. The chain is built from TRBV20-1 and TRBJ2-1; 8 nucleotides match TRBD2. Germline lookup yields CDR1 DFQATT and CDR2 SNEGSKA (reference sequence). The CDR3 loop spans 17 amino acids. The DNA for the CDR3 is TGCTGTGCTAGCCATATGACTAGCGCCAACTCCTACAATGAGCAGTTCTTC. Translated, it gives CCASHMTSANSYNEQFF.

This clonotype was picked up many times. This chain connects TRBV12-3 or TRBV12-4 to TRBJ2-6; D gene unclear. V lost 5 bases to trimming and J lost 6 bases, with 8 bases between them. This CDR3 has 13 amino acids. The CDR3 loop reads CASSPLTANVLTF. CDR3 in DNA: TGTGCCAGCAGTCCCCTTACGGCCAACGTCCTGACTTTC.

This clonotype was counted between two and nine times. This rearrangement joins TRBV29-1 to TRBJ2-2, with D uncertain. The V gene lost 4 bases and the J gene lost 2 bases, with 8 bases spanning the gap. The CDR3 is 13 residues long. Germline CDR1 and CDR2: SQVTM and ANQGSEA. CDR3 loop: CSVAPPNTGELFF. The CDR3 region has the DNA TGCAGCGTTGCCCCCCCCAACACCGGGGAGCTGTTTTTT.

The chain carries TRBV12-3 or TRBV12-4 and TRBJ1-1, with 8 bases fitting TRBD1. V trimming: 6 bases; J trimming: 1 base; junction bases outside the gene matches: 7. The CDR3 sequence is 15 residues long. The chain's CDR3 is CASSRPQGENTEAFF. The CDR3 DNA sequence: TGTGCCAGCAGCCGCCCACAGGGGGAGAACACTGAAGCTTTCTTT.

This clonotype appeared a few times. The chain carries TRBV12-3 or TRBV12-4 and TRBJ2-6; the D is unclear. Trimming removed 2 bases at V and 0 bases at J, with 5 bases between. The CDR3 loop spans 15 amino acids. This chain's CDR3 is CASSLTISGANVLTF. Here the CDR3 DNA reads TGTGCCAGCAGTTTAACCATCTCTGGGGCCAACGTCCTGACTTTC.

The genes are TRBV5-1 and TRBJ1-1; 10 bases match TRBD1. V was pared by 4 bases and J by 2 bases, with 5 bases of the junction left unmatched. The length of the CDR3 is 15 residues. Germline CDR1 is SGHRS and CDR2 is YFSETQ. Here the CDR3 DNA reads TGCGCCAGCAGCCGACAGGGGGCTTCAAACACTGAAGCTTTCTTT. Amino acids: CASSRQGASNTEAFF.

This chain uses TRBV3-1 with TRBJ2-1, with TRBD2 as a possible D gene (6 bases). Germline CDR1 LGHDT, CDR2 YNNKEL (reference sequence). The CDR3 totals 13 residues. Trimming removed 8 bases at V and 6 bases at J, with 14 bases between. Here the CDR3 reads CASGGLRVNEQFF. The DNA for the CDR3 is TGTGCCAGCGGGGGACTGCGTGTCAATGAGCAGTTCTTC.

CDR3 DNA: TGTGCCACCGGGACGGGGTCCTACGAGCAGTACTTC. Translation gives CATGTGSYEQYF. The J gene is TRBJ2-7, the V gene TRBV10-3, with D perhaps matching TRBD1 or TRBD2 (5 bases each). The germline V gene encodes CDR1 ENHRY and CDR2 SYGVKD. The CDR3 runs 12 residues. V gave up 10 bases and J gave up 1 base, with 11 bases separating them.

This clonotype was counted only a few times. The rearrangement joins TRBV2 to TRBJ1-1; 9 bases agree with TRBD1. The CDR3 loop spans 16 amino acids. Germline CDR1 reads SNHLY; CDR2 reads FYNNEI. V lost 8 bases and J lost 5; bases outside the gene matches: 15. This CDR3 is CASENTGTGFRTEAFF. CDR3 nucleotide sequence: TGTGCCAGCGAGAATACCGGGACAGGGTTTCGTACTGAAGCTTTCTTT.

V usage is TRBV24-1 and J usage is TRBJ2-1, with 12 bases matching TRBD2. With V trimmed by 0 bases and J by 4 bases, 6 bases remained unmatched. The length of the CDR3 is 18 residues. The germline V gene encodes CDR1 KGHDR and CDR2 SFDVKD. The CDR3 region is CATSDLHWTSGDYNEQFF. The CDR3 bases are TGTGCCACCAGTGATTTGCACTGGACTAGCGGGGATTACAATGAGCAGTTCTTC.